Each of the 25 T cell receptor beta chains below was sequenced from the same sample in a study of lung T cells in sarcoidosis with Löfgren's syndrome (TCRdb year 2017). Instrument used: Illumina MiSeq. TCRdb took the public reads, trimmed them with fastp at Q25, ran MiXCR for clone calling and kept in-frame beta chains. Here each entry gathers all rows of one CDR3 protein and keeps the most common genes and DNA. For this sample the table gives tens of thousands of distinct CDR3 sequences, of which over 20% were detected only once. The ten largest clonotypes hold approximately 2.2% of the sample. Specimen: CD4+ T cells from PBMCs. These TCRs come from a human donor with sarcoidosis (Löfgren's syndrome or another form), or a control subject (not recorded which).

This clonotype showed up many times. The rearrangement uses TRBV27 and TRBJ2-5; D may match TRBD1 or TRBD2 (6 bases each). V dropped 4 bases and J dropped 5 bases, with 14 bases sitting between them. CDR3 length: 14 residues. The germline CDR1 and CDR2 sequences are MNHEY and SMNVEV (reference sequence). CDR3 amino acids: CASSSNRGLETQYF. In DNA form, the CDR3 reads TGTGCCAGCAGTTCTAACCGGGGGCTGGAGACCCAGTACTTC.

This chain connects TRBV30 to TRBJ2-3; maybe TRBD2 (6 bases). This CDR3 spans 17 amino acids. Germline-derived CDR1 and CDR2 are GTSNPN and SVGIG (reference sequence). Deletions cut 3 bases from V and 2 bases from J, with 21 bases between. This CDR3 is CAWSFSWGSGDTDTQYF. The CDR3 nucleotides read TGTGCCTGGAGCTTCTCCTGGGGTAGCGGAGACACAGATACGCAGTATTTT.

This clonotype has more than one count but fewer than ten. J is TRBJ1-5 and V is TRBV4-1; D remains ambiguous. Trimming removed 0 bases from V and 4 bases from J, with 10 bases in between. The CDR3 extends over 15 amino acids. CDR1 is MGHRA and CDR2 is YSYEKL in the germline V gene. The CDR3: CASSQDGVYNQPQHF. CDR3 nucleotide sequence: TGCGCCAGCAGCCAAGATGGGGTGTATAATCAGCCCCAGCATTTT.

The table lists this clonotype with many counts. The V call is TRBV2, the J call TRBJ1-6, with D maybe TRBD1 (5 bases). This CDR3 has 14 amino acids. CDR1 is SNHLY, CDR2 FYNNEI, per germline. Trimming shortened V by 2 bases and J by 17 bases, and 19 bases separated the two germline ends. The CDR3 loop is CASSELQANSPIHF. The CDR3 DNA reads TGTGCCAGCAGTGAACTACAGGCCAATTCACCTATCCACTTT.

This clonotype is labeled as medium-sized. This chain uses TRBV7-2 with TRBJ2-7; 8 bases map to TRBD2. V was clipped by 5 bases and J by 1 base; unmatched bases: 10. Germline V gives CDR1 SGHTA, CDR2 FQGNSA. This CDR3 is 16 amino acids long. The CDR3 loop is CASSQSAGVRSYEQYF. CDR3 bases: TGTGCCAGCAGCCAATCAGCGGGAGTGAGGTCCTACGAGCAGTACTTC.

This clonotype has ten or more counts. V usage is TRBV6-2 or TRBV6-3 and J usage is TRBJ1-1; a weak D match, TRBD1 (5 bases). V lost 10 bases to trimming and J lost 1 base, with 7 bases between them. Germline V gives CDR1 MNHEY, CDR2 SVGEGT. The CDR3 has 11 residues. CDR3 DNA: TGTGCCACACAGGAGAACACTGAAGCTTTCTTT. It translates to CATQENTEAFF.

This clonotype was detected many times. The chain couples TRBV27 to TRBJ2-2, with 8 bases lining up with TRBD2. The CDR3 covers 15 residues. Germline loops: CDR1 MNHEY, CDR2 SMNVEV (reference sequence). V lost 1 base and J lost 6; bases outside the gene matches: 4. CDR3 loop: CASSLYGRAAGELFF. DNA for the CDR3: TGTGCCAGCAGTTTATACGGGAGGGCCGCCGGGGAGCTGTTTTTT.

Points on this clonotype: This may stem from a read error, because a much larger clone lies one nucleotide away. The CDR3 loop is CGIAEQTGYTF. In nucleotides, the CDR3 is TGTGGCATCGCTGAGCAGACTGGCTACACCTTC. The chain combines TRBV28 with TRBJ1-2; D call uncertain. The germline V gene has CDR1 MDHEN and CDR2 SYDVKM. The CDR3 has 11 residues.

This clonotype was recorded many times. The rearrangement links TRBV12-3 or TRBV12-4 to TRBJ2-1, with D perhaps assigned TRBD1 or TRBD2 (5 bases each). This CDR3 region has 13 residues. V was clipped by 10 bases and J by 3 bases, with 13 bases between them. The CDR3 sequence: CATQEGNYNEQFF. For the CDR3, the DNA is TGTGCCACACAAGAGGGGAACTACAATGAGCAGTTCTTC.

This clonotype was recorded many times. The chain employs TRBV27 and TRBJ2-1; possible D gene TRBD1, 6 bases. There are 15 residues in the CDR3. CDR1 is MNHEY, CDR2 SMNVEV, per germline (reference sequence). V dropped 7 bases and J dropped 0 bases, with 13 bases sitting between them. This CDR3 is CASKYRASSYNEQFF. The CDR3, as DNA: TGTGCCAGCAAATACAGGGCGAGCTCCTACAATGAGCAGTTCTTC.

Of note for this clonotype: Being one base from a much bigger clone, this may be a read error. The CDR3 nucleotides are TGTGCCAGCGGCCCGTCAGGGTTCTATGGCTACACCTTC. This translates into CASGPSGFYGYTF. The chain combines TRBV4-2 with TRBJ1-2; D possibly corresponds to TRBD1 (5 bases). CDR1 and CDR2 from the germline V gene are LGHNA and YNFKEQ. The V and J ends lost 8 bases and 4 bases respectively, with 14 bases between them. This CDR3 comprises 13 residues.

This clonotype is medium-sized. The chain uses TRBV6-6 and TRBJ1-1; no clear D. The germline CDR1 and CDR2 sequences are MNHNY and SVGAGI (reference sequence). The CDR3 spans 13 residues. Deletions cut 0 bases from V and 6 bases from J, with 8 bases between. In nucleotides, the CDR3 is TGTGCCAGCAGTTACTCGATCCGGTCTGAAGCTTTCTTT. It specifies CASSYSIRSEAFF.

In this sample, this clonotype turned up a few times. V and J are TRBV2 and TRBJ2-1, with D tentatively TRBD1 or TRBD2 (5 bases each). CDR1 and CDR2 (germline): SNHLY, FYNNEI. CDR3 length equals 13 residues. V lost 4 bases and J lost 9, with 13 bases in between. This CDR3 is CASSGPGTSEQFF. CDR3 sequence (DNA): TGTGCCAGCAGTGGTCCAGGGACGAGTGAGCAGTTCTTC. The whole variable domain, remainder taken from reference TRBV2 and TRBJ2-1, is EPEVTQTPSHQVTQMGQEVILRCVPISNHLYFYWYRQILGQKVEFLVSFYNNEISEKSEIFDDQFSVERPDGSNFTLKIRSTKLEDSAMYFCASSGPGTSEQFFGPGTRLTVL.

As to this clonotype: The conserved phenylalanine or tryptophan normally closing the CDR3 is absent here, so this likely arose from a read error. CDR3 DNA sequence: TGTGCCAGCGGTCCGCCGACCGGGCAGGTCACTGAAGCTTTCCTT. Its translation: CASGPPTGQVTEAFL. The chain is built from TRBV28 and TRBJ1-1; no definite D call. The V gene's germline CDR1 is MDHEN and CDR2 SYDVKM. V was pared by 8 bases and J by 4 bases, with 20 bases between. This CDR3 is 15 amino acids long.

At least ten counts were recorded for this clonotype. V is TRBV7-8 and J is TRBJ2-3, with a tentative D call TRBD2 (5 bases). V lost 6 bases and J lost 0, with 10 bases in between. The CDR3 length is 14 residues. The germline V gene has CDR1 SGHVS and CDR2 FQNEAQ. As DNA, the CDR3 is TGTGCCAGCAGTAAGAGGGAGAGCACAGATACGCAGTATTTT. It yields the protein CASSKRESTDTQYF.

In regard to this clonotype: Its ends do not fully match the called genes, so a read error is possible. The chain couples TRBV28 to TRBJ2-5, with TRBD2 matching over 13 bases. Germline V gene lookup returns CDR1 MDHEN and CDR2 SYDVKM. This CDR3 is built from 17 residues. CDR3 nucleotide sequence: TGTGCCAGCAGTCCGAAGAGGACTAGCGGGGGTAGAGAGATCCAGTACTTC. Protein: CASSPKRTSGGREIQYF.

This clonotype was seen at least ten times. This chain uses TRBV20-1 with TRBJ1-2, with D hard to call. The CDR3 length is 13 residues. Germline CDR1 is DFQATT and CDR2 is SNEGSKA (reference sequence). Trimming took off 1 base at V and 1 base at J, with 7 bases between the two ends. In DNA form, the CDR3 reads TGCAGTGCTAGAGTAACAGTTAACTATGGCTACACCTTC. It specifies CSARVTVNYGYTF.

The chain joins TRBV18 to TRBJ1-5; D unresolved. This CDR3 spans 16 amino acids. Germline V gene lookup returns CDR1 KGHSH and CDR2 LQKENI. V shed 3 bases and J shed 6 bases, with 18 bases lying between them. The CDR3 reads CASSPSAGNYGQPQHF. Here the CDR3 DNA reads TGTGCCAGCTCACCTTCCGCGGGGAACTACGGTCAGCCCCAGCATTTT.

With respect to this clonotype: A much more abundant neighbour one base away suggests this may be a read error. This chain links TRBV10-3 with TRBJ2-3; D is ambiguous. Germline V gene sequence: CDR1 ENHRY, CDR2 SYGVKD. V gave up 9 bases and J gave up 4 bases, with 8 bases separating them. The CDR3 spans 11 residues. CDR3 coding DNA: TGTGCCATGGAAAACTCAGATACGCAGTATTTT. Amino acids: CAMENSDTQYF.

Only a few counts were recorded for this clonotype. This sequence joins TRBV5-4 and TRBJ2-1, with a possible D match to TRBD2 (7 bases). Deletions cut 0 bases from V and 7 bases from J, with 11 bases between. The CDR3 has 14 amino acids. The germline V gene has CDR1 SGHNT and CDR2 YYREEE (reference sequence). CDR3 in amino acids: CASSLVGGGNEQFF. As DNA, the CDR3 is TGTGCCAGCAGCTTGGTAGGGGGGGGGAATGAGCAGTTCTTC.

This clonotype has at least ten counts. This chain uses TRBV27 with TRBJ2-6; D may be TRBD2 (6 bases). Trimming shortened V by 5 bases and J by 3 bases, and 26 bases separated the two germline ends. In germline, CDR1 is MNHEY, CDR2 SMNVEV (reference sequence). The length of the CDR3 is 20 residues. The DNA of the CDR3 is TGTGCCAGCAGTCCGAGAGAAGTACAGCGCCGGGGGTTTGGGGCCAACGTCCTGACTTTC. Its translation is CASSPREVQRRGFGANVLTF.

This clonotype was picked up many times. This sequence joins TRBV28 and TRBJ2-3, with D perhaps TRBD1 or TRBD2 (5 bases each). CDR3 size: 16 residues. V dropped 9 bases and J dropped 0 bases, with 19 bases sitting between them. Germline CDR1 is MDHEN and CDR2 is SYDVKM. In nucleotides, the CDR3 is TGTGCCAGTGTTGTTTTGGGACCCTCTAGCACAGATACGCAGTATTTT. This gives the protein CASVVLGPSSTDTQYF.

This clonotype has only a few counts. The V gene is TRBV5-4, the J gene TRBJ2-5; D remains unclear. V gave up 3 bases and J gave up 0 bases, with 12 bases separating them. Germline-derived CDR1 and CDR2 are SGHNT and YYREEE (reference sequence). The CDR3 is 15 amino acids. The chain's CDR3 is CASSSRTSHQETQYF. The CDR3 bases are TGTGCCAGCAGCTCTAGGACGTCTCACCAAGAGACCCAGTACTTC.

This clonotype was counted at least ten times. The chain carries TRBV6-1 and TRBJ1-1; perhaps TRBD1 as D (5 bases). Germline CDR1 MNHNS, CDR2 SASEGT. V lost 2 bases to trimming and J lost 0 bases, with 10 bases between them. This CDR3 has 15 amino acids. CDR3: CASSEQGPMNTEAFF. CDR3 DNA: TGTGCCAGCAGTGAACAGGGTCCCATGAACACTGAAGCTTTCTTT.

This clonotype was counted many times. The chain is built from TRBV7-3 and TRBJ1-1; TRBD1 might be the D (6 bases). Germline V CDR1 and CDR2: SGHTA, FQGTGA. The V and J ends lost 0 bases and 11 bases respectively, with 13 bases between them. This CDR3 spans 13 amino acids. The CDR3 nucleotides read TGTGCCAGCAGCTTAACGGGGGCTGCGAGGGCTTTCTTT. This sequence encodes CASSLTGAARAFF.